Listed below are T cell receptor beta chains from one sample, sequenced in a study of spatial heterogeneity in lung cancer. TCRdb itself ran the 5' RACE reads through MiXCR, one entry per CDR3 protein. The data show about 27,000 distinct CDR3 sequences, with under 8.5% seen just once and about 24% held by the top ten. The specimen comprised lung tumor tissue, sampled at surgery. The receptors were sampled from a male donor with early-stage non-small cell lung cancer. Both conserved end residues are part of each CDR3. The D gene is left open where the match is weak. Size is omitted from some rows. Given values are once, few, many or a class for expanded clones.

size,J,D,V,DNA,CDR3
.,TRBJ1-1,TRBD1,TRBV20-1,TGCAGTGCTAGGGGACAGGTGCCGAACACTGAAGCTTTCTTT,CSARGQVPNTEAFF
.,TRBJ1-2,TRBD1,TRBV7-8,TGTGCCAGCAGCTCCTCCGGGACAGGGGGTATCTATGGCTACACCTTC,CASSSSGTGGIYGYTF
.,TRBJ2-2,.,TRBV29-1,TGCAGCGTTGAGGGTACGGAAACGAACACCGGGGAGCTGTTTTTT,CSVEGTETNTGELFF
many,TRBJ2-7,.,TRBV2,TGTGCCAGCTGGCGATCCCCATCCTACGAGCAGTACTTC,CASWRSPSYEQYF
few,TRBJ2-3,.,TRBV20-1,TGCAGTGCTAGAGACGTTGGGAGAGGGACCAGCACAGATACGCAGTATTTT,CSARDVGRGTSTDTQYF
.,TRBJ2-7,.,TRBV11-2,TGTGCCAGCAGCTTAGATCAAGGCCCCGAGCAGTACTTC,CASSLDQGPEQYF
many,TRBJ1-1,.,TRBV7-9,TGTGCCAGCAGCTTAGTGGCAGGGAGCACTGAAGCTTTCTTT,CASSLVAGSTEAFF
medium-sized,TRBJ2-6,.,TRBV4-1,TGCGCCAGCAGCCAAGAGGCGACTGGGGCCAACGTCCTGACTTTC,CASSQEATGANVLTF
many,TRBJ1-6,TRBD1,TRBV4-3,TGCGCCAGCAGCCCCGGCGGGGACAGGGTTTCACCCCTCCACTTT,CASSPGGDRVSPLHF
few,TRBJ1-4,.,TRBV20-1,TGCAGTGCTAGAGCCGGGGGCGGTGAAAAACTGTTTTTT,CSARAGGGEKLFF
many,TRBJ1-2,.,TRBV5-1,TGCGCCAGCAGCTTGGACAGGGCTAACTATGGCTACACCTTC,CASSLDRANYGYTF
few,TRBJ2-7,TRBD2,TRBV13,TGTGCCAGCAGCATCCTTTCCGGGACTAGCGGGGGCGACGAGCAGTACTTC,CASSILSGTSGGDEQYF
many,TRBJ1-1,TRBD1,TRBV20-1,TGCAGTGCTCCCCCCCGGACAGGGAACACTGAAGCTTTCTTT,CSAPPRTGNTEAFF
few,TRBJ1-6,.,TRBV5-4,TGTGCCAGCAGCTTGGTGCAGGGGTGGGGCGCCTATAATTCACCCCTCCACTTT,CASSLVQGWGAYNSPLHF
many,TRBJ1-4,.,TRBV6-5,TGTGCCAGCAGTTACCAGTACTTAATGCCGGGACCGCAGAATGAAAAACTGTTTTTT,CASSYQYLMPGPQNEKLFF
.,TRBJ2-1,.,TRBV12-3/TRBV12-4,TGTGCCAGCAGCCTAGAGATGACGGGAGCGTTGAATGAGCAGTTCTTC,CASSLEMTGALNEQFF
many,TRBJ2-7,.,TRBV28,TGTGCCAGCAGTACCCAGGGGGACTCGTACGAGCAGTACTTC,CASSTQGDSYEQYF
many,TRBJ1-1,.,TRBV28,TGTGCCAGCAGTCACGGTGACAGGCCGAACACTGAAGCTTTCTTT,CASSHGDRPNTEAFF
many,TRBJ2-1,TRBD1,TRBV12-3/TRBV12-4,TGTGCCAGCAGTCTTCGACAGGGAAAATTCTTC,CASSLRQGKFF
.,TRBJ2-1,.,TRBV20-1,TGCAGTGCTAGAGATCCCCTGAACTCCTACAATGAGCAGTTCTTC,CSARDPLNSYNEQFF
many,TRBJ2-5,.,TRBV27,TGTGCCAGCAGCCCTATCCGGGGAAGGGAGACCCAGTACTTC,CASSPIRGRETQYF
many,TRBJ1-2,.,TRBV5-1,TGCGCCAGCAGCAGCCCCGACAGCAACTATGGCTACACCTTC,CASSSPDSNYGYTF
many,TRBJ2-5,TRBD1,TRBV28,TGTGCCAGCGGACAGGGGGCGATGGGTCAAGAGACCCAGTACTTC,CASGQGAMGQETQYF
many,TRBJ2-6,.,TRBV4-3,TGCGCCAGCAGCCAGAAAACAGGGAGAGGGGCCAACGTCCTGACTTTC,CASSQKTGRGANVLTF
many,TRBJ1-2,TRBD1,TRBV2,TGTGCCAGCGGGACAGGGGCTGCTTCTGGCTACACCTTC,CASGTGAASGYTF
many,TRBJ1-5,.,TRBV20-1,TGCAGTGCCTTACGTCGCAATCAGCCCCAGCATTTT,CSALRRNQPQHF
many,TRBJ2-7,TRBD1,TRBV4-3,TGCGCCAGCAGCCAAGCCCTGGGGACAGGCGCCTACGAGCAGTACTTC,CASSQALGTGAYEQYF
.,TRBJ1-2,.,TRBV27,TGTGCCAGCAGTTTCGGGACGCAGCCTTGGGATGGCTACACCTTC,CASSFGTQPWDGYTF
many,TRBJ2-7,.,TRBV28,TGTGCCAGCACCCACACGAGGGACGAGCAGTACTTC,CASTHTRDEQYF
many,TRBJ2-7,.,TRBV6-6,TGTGCCAGCAGCTGGCCCCGAGAGGGGGAGCAGTACTTC,CASSWPREGEQYF
many,TRBJ2-1,.,TRBV6-2/TRBV6-3,TGTGCCAGCCAAAACGGGAACACCTACAATGAGCAGTTCTTC,CASQNGNTYNEQFF
.,TRBJ1-6,.,TRBV20-1,TGCAGTGCTAGAGATAGTTCACCCCTCCACTTT,CSARDSSPLHF
.,TRBJ2-3,.,TRBV5-4,TGTGCCAGCAGCTTGGGGGGGCCCACTGGCACAGATACGCAGTATTTT,CASSLGGPTGTDTQYF
few,TRBJ2-1,TRBD2,TRBV7-2,TGTGCCAGCAGCCCACAAGCGGGGAGTTACAATGAGCAGTTCTTC,CASSPQAGSYNEQFF
many,TRBJ1-1,.,TRBV14,TGTGCCAGCAGCCAAGGGGGTTGGCAGGGTCCTGAAGCTTTCTTT,CASSQGGWQGPEAFF